A selection of T cell receptor beta chains follows, all from one sample in a study of read filtering for tumor transcriptome and immune sequencing. TCRdb analysed the reads with MiXCR anew, one entry per CDR3 protein. The sample has some 130,000 distinct CDR3 sequences; roughly 13% are singletons. The sequencing input was a population of CD138-negative cells sorted from bone marrow. The receptor set was obtained from a donor older than 35 with multiple myeloma. CDR3s include the opening cysteine and the closing phenylalanine or tryptophan. D genes are given only for firm matches. Clone size is given for some rows only: seen once, a few or many times, or a class if the clone is expanded.

V gene	D gene	J gene	clone size	CDR3 protein	CDR3 DNA
TRBV11-2	NA	TRBJ2-1	few	CASAEVYNEQFF	TGTGCCAGCGCGGAAGTCTACAATGAGCAGTTCTTC
TRBV15	NA	TRBJ2-6	NA	CATSRDTYPAGGANVLTF	TGTGCCACCAGCAGAGATACCTACCCGGCCGGTGGGGCCAACGTCCTGACTTTC
TRBV9	NA	TRBJ2-2	many	CASSVRGTGGTGELFF	TGTGCCAGCAGCGTAAGAGGGACCGGAGGCACCGGGGAGCTGTTTTTT
TRBV14	NA	TRBJ2-7	few	CASSPPAGHSYEQYF	TGTGCCAGCTCACCCCCAGCGGGACACTCCTACGAGCAGTACTTC
TRBV7-9	NA	TRBJ2-3	many	CASSISTDTQYF	TGTGCCAGCAGCATTAGCACAGATACGCAGTATTTT
TRBV7-2	TRBD1	TRBJ2-1	many	CASSHRDRALTSYNEQFF	TGTGCCAGCAGCCACCGGGACAGGGCTTTGACATCCTACAATGAGCAGTTCTTC
TRBV3-1	TRBD2	TRBJ2-2	few	CASSQGLARTGELFF	TGTGCCAGCAGCCAAGGACTAGCTCGCACCGGGGAGCTGTTTTTT
TRBV5-1	NA	TRBJ2-7	NA	CASSLTQQASSYEQYF	TGCGCCAGCAGCTTGACCCAACAGGCGAGCTCCTACGAGCAGTACTTC
TRBV19	TRBD2	TRBJ2-1	many	CASSIQHGGGPYNEQFF	TGTGCCAGTAGTATCCAGCATGGGGGGGGACCTTACAATGAGCAGTTCTTC
TRBV29-1	TRBD1	TRBJ2-7	NA	CSVRDSSYEQYF	TGCAGCGTCCGGGACAGCTCCTACGAGCAGTACTTC
TRBV12-3/TRBV12-4	NA	TRBJ1-1	many	CASSYPGGSTEAFF	TGTGCCAGCAGTTACCCCGGGGGGAGCACTGAAGCTTTCTTT
TRBV19	NA	TRBJ2-1	few	CASSPRELGANEQFF	TGTGCCAGTAGCCCCCGAGAGCTGGGGGCCAATGAGCAGTTCTTC
TRBV20-1	TRBD2	TRBJ2-2	many	CSAQDAGTSGGELFF	TGCAGTGCCCAAGACGCCGGGACTAGCGGCGGGGAGCTGTTTTTT
TRBV6-2/TRBV6-3	NA	TRBJ2-1	many	CASRLGGLAYNEQFF	TGTGCCAGCAGACTAGGGGGGCTAGCTTACAATGAGCAGTTCTTC